Sequencing of this TCR beta chain was carried out in a study of T cell responses to AZD1222 COVID-19 vaccine. Study background: Whether given at about 4 or about 12 weeks, second doses were pooled. Study-level findings and limits: Reportedly, nearly half of unique spike TCRs recognized epitopes outside B.1.351/B.1.1.7 mutations. Clonal diversity was possibly underestimated, and white British individuals and females predominated among donors.

In regard to this clone: Its antigen remains unknown.

Clones were read by immunoSEQ multiplex PCR, and TCRdb kept only the in-frame ones, dropping some. The table lists more than 95,000 clones, over 75% of them singletons. Material: peripheral blood, obtained on day 0 of AZD1222 vaccination. The receptor comes from an adult in good health.

DNA for the CDR3: TGCGCCAGCAGTGAGTCGGACAGGGGATACGAGCAGTACTTC. Protein product: CASSESDRGYEQYF. The rearrangement uses TRBV10-1 and TRBJ2-7; 9 nucleotides match TRBD1. The CDR3 spans 14 residues. In germline, CDR1 is WNHNN, CDR2 SYGVQD (reference sequence). J lost 4 bases, V lost 0 bases, and 1 base had no gene match.